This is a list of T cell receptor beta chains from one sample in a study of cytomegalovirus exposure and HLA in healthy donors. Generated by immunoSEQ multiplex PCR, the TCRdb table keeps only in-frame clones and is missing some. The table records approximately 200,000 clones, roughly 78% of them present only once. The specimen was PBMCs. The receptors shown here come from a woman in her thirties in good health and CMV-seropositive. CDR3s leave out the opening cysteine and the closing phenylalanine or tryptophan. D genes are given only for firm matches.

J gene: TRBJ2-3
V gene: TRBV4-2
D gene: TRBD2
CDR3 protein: ASSHPLAGIADTQY

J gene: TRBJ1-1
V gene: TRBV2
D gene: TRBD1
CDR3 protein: ASSEQGATNTEAF

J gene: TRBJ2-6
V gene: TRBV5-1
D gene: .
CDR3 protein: ASSLSPAVSGANVLT

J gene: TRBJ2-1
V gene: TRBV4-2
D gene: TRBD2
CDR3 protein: ASSQGGGAGNEQF

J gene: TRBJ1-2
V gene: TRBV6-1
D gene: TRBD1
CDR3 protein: ASSWTGATYGYT

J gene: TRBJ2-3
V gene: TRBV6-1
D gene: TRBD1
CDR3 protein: ASSEGTGSRDTQY

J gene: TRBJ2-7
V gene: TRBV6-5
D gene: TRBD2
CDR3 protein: ASSFSSSGVRYEQY

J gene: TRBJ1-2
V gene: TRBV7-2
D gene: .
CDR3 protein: ASSLDGGGAYGYT

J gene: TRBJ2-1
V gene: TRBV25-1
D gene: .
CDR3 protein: ASSEVPAGIEQF

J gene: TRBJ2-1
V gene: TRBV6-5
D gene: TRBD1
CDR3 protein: ASSYEGTGVNEQF